Below are 2 T cell receptor beta chains sequenced from a single sample in a study of blood T cell repertoires in COVID-19 (TCRdb year 2020). Library generation was performed with the immunoSEQ multiplex PCR assay. TCRdb retrieved this table from immuneACCESS and kept in-frame rearrangements only. Not all clones are present; in checked studies, unresolved V genes account for under half, and no reason is known for the remainder. Counted in this sample were approximately 130,000 clones; approximately 77% of them appeared once. The ten most abundant clones make up 20% to 25% of the sample. The sample taken for sequencing was peripheral blood. The receptors derive from an elderly man with acute or convalescent COVID-19.

This chain links TRBV4-1 with TRBJ2-1; tentatively, D is TRBD2 (6 bases). The germline V and J ends were trimmed by 4 bases and 3 bases, with 13 bases remaining between them. The CDR3 totals 15 residues. CDR1 is MGHRA and CDR2 is YSYEKL in the germline V gene. CDR3 region: CASSLGVSGYNEQFF. The CDR3 DNA sequence: TGCGCCAGCAGCCTGGGGGTTAGCGGCTACAATGAGCAGTTCTTC.

This chain connects TRBV10-3 to TRBJ2-7; 9 bases are shared with TRBD2. The trim removed 8 bases at V and 7 bases at J, leaving 9 bases unmatched. The CDR3 contains 13 residues. In germline, CDR1 is ENHRY, CDR2 SYGVKD. The CDR3 spells CAIGGSGGGEQYF. As DNA, the CDR3 is TGTGCCATCGGCGGTAGCGGGGGAGGGGAGCAGTACTTC.